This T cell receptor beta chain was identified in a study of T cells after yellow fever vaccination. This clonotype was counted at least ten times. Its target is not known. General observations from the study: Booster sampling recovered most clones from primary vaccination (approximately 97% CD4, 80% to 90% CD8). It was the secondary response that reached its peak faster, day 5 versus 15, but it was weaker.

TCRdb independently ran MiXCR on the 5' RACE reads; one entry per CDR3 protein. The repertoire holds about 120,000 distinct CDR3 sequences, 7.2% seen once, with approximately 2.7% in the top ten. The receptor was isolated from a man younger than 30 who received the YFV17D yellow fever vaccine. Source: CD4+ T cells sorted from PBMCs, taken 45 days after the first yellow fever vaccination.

CDR3 residues: CSVERGAENYGYTF. Here the CDR3 DNA reads TGCAGCGTTGAACGCGGGGCGGAAAACTATGGCTACACCTTC. The chain links TRBV29-1 to TRBJ1-2; D is perhaps TRBD1 (5 bases). V was cut by 2 bases and J by 2 bases, with 12 bases left in between. Per the germline V gene, CDR1 is SQVTM and CDR2 is ANQGSEA. The CDR3 spans 14 residues.